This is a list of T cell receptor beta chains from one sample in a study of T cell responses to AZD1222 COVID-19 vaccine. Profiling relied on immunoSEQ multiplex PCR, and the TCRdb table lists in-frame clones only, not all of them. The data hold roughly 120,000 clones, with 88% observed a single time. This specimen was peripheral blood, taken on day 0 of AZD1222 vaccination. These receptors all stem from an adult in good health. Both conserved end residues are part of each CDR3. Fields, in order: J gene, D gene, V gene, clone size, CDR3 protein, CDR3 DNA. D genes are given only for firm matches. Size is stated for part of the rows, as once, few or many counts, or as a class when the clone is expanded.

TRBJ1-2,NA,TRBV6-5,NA,CASSYSRGTNYGYTF,TGTGCCAGCAGTTACTCTAGGGGTACTAACTATGGCTACACCTTC
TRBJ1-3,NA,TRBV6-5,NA,CASSSPTSSGNTIYF,TGTGCCAGCAGTTCCCCGACAAGCTCTGGAAACACCATATATTTT
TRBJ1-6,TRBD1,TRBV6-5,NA,CASTGQGNSPLHF,TGTGCCTCCACGGGACAGGGGAATTCACCCCTCCACTTT
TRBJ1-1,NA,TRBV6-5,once,CATFREMNTEAFF,TGTGCCACCTTCAGGGAAATGAACACTGAAGCTTTCTTT
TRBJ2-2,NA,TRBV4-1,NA,CASSQPQGTGELFF,TGCGCCAGCAGCCAACCCCAGGGCACCGGGGAGCTGTTTTTT
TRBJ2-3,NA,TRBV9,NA,CASSVADSSTDTQYF,TGTGCCAGCAGCGTAGCTGACAGTTCCACAGATACGCAGTATTTT
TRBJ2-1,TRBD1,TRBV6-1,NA,CASSEETGGYNEQFF,TGTGCCAGCAGTGAAGAGACAGGGGGATACAATGAGCAGTTCTTC
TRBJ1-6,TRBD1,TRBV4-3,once,CASSQTPGTGEAAPLHF,TGCGCCAGCAGCCAGACTCCCGGGACAGGTGAGGCGGCACCCCTCCACTTT
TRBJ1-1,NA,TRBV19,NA,CASRSEGGWGTEAFF,TGTGCCAGTCGGTCGGAGGGGGGCTGGGGGACTGAAGCTTTCTTT
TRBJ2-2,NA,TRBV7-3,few,CASSDSKIANTGELFF,TGTGCCAGCAGCGACTCCAAGATCGCGAACACCGGGGAGCTGTTTTTT
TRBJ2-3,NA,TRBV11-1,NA,CASSLEGSTDTQYF,TGTGCCAGCAGCTTAGAGGGGAGCACAGATACGCAGTATTTT
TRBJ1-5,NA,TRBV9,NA,CASSVEGGRPQHF,TGTGCCAGCAGCGTAGAAGGGGGGCGGCCCCAGCATTTT
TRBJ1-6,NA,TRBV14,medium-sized,CASSQSLAGDSPLHF,TGTGCCAGCAGCCAGTCCCTAGCTGGAGATTCACCCCTCCACTTT
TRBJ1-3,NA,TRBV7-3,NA,CASSPWGGAGNTIYF,TGTGCCAGCAGCCCCTGGGGAGGGGCTGGAAACACCATATATTTT
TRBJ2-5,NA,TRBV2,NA,CASSVWGVGETQYF,TGTGCCAGCAGTGTCTGGGGGGTCGGGGAGACCCAGTACTTC
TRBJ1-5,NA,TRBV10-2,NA,CASRDSHQPQHF,TGCGCCAGTCGGGACTCCCATCAGCCCCAGCATTTT
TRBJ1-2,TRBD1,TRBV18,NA,CASSPGTGLYGYTF,TGTGCCAGCTCACCCGGGACAGGGCTCTATGGCTACACCTTC
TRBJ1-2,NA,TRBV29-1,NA,CSVASPTDYYGYTF,TGCAGCGTGGCTTCCCCGACAGACTACTATGGCTACACCTTC
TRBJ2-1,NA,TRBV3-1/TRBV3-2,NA,CASNILGTYNEQFF,TGTGCCAGCAATATTCTAGGCACCTACAATGAGCAGTTCTTC
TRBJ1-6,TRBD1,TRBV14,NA,CASSPGGPLHF,TGTGCCAGCAGCCCAGGGGGGCCCCTCCACTTT
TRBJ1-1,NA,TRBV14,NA,CASSSLGGALGTEAFF,TGTGCCAGCAGCTCTCTTGGGGGGGCGTTAGGGACTGAAGCTTTCTTT
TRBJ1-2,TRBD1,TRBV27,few,CASSWGQGGYGYTF,TGTGCCAGCAGTTGGGGACAGGGTGGCTATGGCTACACCTTC
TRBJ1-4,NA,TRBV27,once,CASVNYRWEKLFF,TGTGCCAGCGTAAATTACAGGTGGGAAAAACTGTTTTTT
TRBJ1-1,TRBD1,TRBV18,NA,CASSQNRDRGTEAFF,TGTGCCAGCTCACAGAACCGGGACAGGGGTACTGAAGCTTTCTTT
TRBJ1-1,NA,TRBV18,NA,CASSPTGLLDHTEAFF,TGTGCCAGCTCACCGACAGGACTCCTTGACCACACTGAAGCTTTCTTT
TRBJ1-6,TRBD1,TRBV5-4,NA,CASRPTGDSPLHF,TGTGCCAGCAGACCTACAGGGGATTCACCCCTCCACTTT
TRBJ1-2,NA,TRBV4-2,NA,CASSQEGGYTF,TGTGCCAGCAGCCAAGAGGGGGGCTACACCTTC
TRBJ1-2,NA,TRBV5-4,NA,CASSSAGTGSYGYTF,TGTGCCAGCAGCTCCGCCGGGACGGGAAGCTATGGCTACACCTTC
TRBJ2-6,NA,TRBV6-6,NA,CASSRYGSSGANVLTF,TGTGCCAGCAGTCGATACGGGAGCTCTGGGGCCAACGTCCTGACTTTC
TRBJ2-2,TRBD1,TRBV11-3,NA,CASSLGNRGPGTGELFF,TGTGCCAGCAGCTTAGGGAACAGGGGACCTGGCACCGGGGAGCTGTTTTTT